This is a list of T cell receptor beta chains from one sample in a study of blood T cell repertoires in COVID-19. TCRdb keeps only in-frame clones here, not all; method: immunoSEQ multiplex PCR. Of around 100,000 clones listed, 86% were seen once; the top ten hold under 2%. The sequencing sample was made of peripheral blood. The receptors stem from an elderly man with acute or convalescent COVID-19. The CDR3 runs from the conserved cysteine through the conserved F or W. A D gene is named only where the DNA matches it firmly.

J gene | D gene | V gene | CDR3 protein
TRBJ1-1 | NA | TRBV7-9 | CASSSGLNTEAFF
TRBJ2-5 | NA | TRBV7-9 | CASSPGTPQETQYF
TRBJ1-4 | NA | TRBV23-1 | CATAGVTNEKLFF
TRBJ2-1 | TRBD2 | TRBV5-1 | CASSLRTSGSNYEQFF
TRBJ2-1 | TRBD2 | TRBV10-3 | CAISGKGTSSDEQFF
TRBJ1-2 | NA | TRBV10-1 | CAGRGAFYGYTF
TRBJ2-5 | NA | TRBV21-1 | CASSTSSQGPGETQYF
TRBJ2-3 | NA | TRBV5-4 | CASSPGGSLEGTQYF
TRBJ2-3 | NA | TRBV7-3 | CASSFVREKDTQYF
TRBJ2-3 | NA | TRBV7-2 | CASSAQQVGDTQYF
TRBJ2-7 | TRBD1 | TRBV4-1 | CASSRRDRVDEQYF
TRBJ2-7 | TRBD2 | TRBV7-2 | CASSVTSGNNEQYF
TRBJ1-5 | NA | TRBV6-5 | CASKQGNQPQHF
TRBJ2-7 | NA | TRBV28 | CASSYGTQTYEQYF
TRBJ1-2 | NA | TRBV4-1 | CASSQGEGEHYGYTF
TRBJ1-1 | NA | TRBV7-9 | CASSPRVGGNTEAFF
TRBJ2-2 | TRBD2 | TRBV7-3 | CASRLAGVSGELFF
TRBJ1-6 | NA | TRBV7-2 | CASSLTQQYSPLHF
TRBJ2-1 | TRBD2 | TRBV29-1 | CSVEGLAVYNEQFF
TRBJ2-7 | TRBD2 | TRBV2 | CASSELAGGVYEQYF